This T cell receptor beta chain was profiled in a study of response to subunit inactivated influenza vaccine listed by TCRdb under 2018. Study-level background: Deep quantitative T cell receptor repertoire profiling was used in the study to track responses to a trivalent subunit inactivated influenza vaccine.

The paper's findings and limits, for the study overall: According to the authors, only a limited number of new T cells may be recruited by each seasonal influenza vaccination.

This clonotype was detected ten times or more. There is no known antigen for this receptor. The sample holds no much larger clone one base away, and base qualities are not on file. Library preparation was by RT-PCR. TCRdb records Illumina HiSeq 2500 as the sequencer. TCRdb ran its own pipeline on the public reads, namely fastp trimming at Q25 and MiXCR clone calling, and kept in-frame beta chains. Rows merge per CDR3 protein into single entries with the most common DNA and genes. This sample has about 540,000 distinct CDR3 sequences in its table, and roughly 15% of those were observed once. The biggest ten clones account for 11% of the sample. The CDR3 runs 16 residues from the cysteine to the phenylalanine. Only CDR3 DNA is held: 48 bases, read in frame from base 1. The junction shows trimming of 0 bases on V and 5 bases on J, plus 16 bases between the germline ends. From a lookup of the germline V gene, CDR1 and CDR2 are SGDLS and YYNGEE.

This receptor was identified in a man aged 50-60 years who received an inactivated influenza vaccine. Donor details come from another sample of the same person, matched by shared clones. The chain links TRBV9 with TRBJ2-3, and possibly TRBD1, on 6 matching bases. The sequencing here drew on PBMCs from blood, taken 11 to 12 days after vaccination. CDR3 reads: CASSVGSQGIIDTQYF. Read as DNA, the sequence is TGTGCCAGCAGCGTAGGTTCACAGGGAATAATAGATACGCAGTATTTT.